A selection of T cell receptor beta chains follows, all from one sample in a study of T-cell reconstitution after alpha-beta-depleted transplantation in children. Each CDR3 protein gets one entry after TCRdb re-called the PCR reads with MiXCR. The sample records hundreds of thousands of distinct CDR3 sequences, around 13% being singletons. The source material was PBMCs, mostly from graft donor cells, sampled 360 days after TCRalphabeta/CD19-depleted stem cell transplant. Receptors originate from a male patient younger than 18 who had a stem cell transplant for acute myeloid leukemia, so the T cells may come from the graft donor. Both conserved end residues are part of each CDR3. Each record gives: clone size, D gene, V gene, J gene, CDR3 DNA, CDR3 protein. D genes are given only for firm matches. Not every row has a clone size; where given, it reads once, few, many or a size class.

.	.	TRBV11-2	TRBJ2-7	TGTGCCAGCAGCCCCGGAGGCGTAAGCCGCTACGAGCAGTACTTC	CASSPGGVSRYEQYF
many	.	TRBV12-3/TRBV12-4	TRBJ2-7	TGTGCCAGCACCCCCCCGGAGCCCTCCTACGAGCAGTACTTC	CASTPPEPSYEQYF
few	.	TRBV15	TRBJ1-5	TGTGCCACCAGCACATCAGGGGGCAATCAGCCCCAGCATTTT	CATSTSGGNQPQHF
.	TRBD1	TRBV18	TRBJ1-1	TGTGCCAGCTCATTGGGGACAGGGGGACCAGGCACTGAAGCTTTCTTT	CASSLGTGGPGTEAFF
many	.	TRBV3-1	TRBJ2-2	TGTGCCAGCAGCCTCCTTCCCGGGGAGCTGTTTTTT	CASSLLPGELFF
few	.	TRBV5-1	TRBJ2-7	TGCGCCAGCAGCTTCTCAGGGGCCTTGAGCTCCTACGAGCAGTACTTC	CASSFSGALSSYEQYF
many	.	TRBV20-1	TRBJ2-2	TGCAGCGCTTCGCCACATTCTTGGGGTACCGGGGAGCTGTTTTTT	CSASPHSWGTGELFF
.	.	TRBV11-2	TRBJ2-5	TGTGCCAGCAGCCCCTCTAGGGGGGAGACCCAGTACTTC	CASSPSRGETQYF
.	.	TRBV7-9	TRBJ2-5	TGTGCCAGCAGCTTAGCGCGCGGCCTCCAAGAGACCCAGTACTTC	CASSLARGLQETQYF
.	.	TRBV23-1	TRBJ2-2	TGCGCCAGCAGTCAAATGACAGGCAGCACCGGGGAGCTGTTTTTT	CASSQMTGSTGELFF
few	TRBD1	TRBV29-1	TRBJ2-3	TGCAGCGTTAGAAACAGGGGAAGCACAGATACGCAGTATTTT	CSVRNRGSTDTQYF
.	TRBD1	TRBV4-3	TRBJ1-2	TGCGCCAGCAGCCCGGGACAGGCACTCGATGGCTACACCTTC	CASSPGQALDGYTF
few	.	TRBV19	TRBJ1-6	TGTGCCAGCGGAGCGGGACGGTATGATTCACCCCTCCACTTT	CASGAGRYDSPLHF
many	TRBD2	TRBV20-1	TRBJ2-7	TGCAGTGCCGCGGGAAGCGGGGTAACCTACGAGCAGTACTTC	CSAAGSGVTYEQYF
many	.	TRBV9	TRBJ2-7	TGTGCCAGCAGCGTCGGGACGGTCACCTACGAGCAGTACTTC	CASSVGTVTYEQYF
.	.	TRBV6-2/TRBV6-3	TRBJ1-5	TGTGCCAGCACCGCGTCAACAGGGTTTAGCAATCAGCCCCAGCATTTT	CASTASTGFSNQPQHF
.	TRBD1	TRBV29-1	TRBJ2-1	TGCAGCGTTGGGGGACAGTCCGATCCAATGTTCTTC	CSVGGQSDPMFF
few	.	TRBV28	TRBJ2-7	TGTGCCAGCAGTTTGGGATTATCAGGCGAGCAGTACTTC	CASSLGLSGEQYF
few	TRBD2	TRBV11-2	TRBJ2-3	TGTGCCAGCAGCCCCCAGGGTAGCGGGAGACGTTTGAATACGCAGTATTTT	CASSPQGSGRRLNTQYF
many	TRBD1	TRBV29-1	TRBJ1-1	TGCAGCGCCCCAAGACAGGGGGCCGTGAACACTGAAGCTTTCTTT	CSAPRQGAVNTEAFF
few	TRBD2	TRBV29-1	TRBJ2-1	TGCAGCGCACGGACTAGCGGGGGACCCTACAATGAGCAGTTCTTC	CSARTSGGPYNEQFF
.	TRBD2	TRBV12-3/TRBV12-4	TRBJ2-3	TGTGCCAGCAGCCAAAGACTAGCGGAAACTAGCACAGATACGCAGTATTTT	CASSQRLAETSTDTQYF
.	.	TRBV4-3	TRBJ2-3	TGCGCCAGCAGCCAAGATCATATGGCAACAGATACGCAGTATTTT	CASSQDHMATDTQYF
few	TRBD2	TRBV6-5	TRBJ2-3	TGTGCCAGCAGTTCTCGTGTTAGCGGGAGGGCCGGAGATACGCAGTATTTT	CASSSRVSGRAGDTQYF
few	.	TRBV7-9	TRBJ1-2	TGTGCCAGCAGCCAGGTTGGGTACTATGGCTACACCTTC	CASSQVGYYGYTF
.	.	TRBV10-3	TRBJ2-1	TGTGCCATCAGTGAGACGTCTAGCTATTCCTACAATGAGCAGTTCTTC	CAISETSSYSYNEQFF
.	.	TRBV24-1	TRBJ2-7	TGTGCCACCAGTGATTCCGCAGGGGCCTTCTCCTACGAGCAGTACTTC	CATSDSAGAFSYEQYF
.	TRBD1	TRBV2	TRBJ2-1	TGTGCCAGCATTGCGACAGGGGGGGTTCGGAATGAGCAGTTCTTC	CASIATGGVRNEQFF
many	.	TRBV7-2	TRBJ2-1	TGTGCCAGCAGCTTAGTCCCGACCCGCTCCTACAATGAGCAGTTCTTC	CASSLVPTRSYNEQFF
.	.	TRBV24-1	TRBJ2-1	TGTGCCACCAGTGATCAGAGGTTTAGTAGGGGTGAGCAGTTCTTC	CATSDQRFSRGEQFF
few	.	TRBV15	TRBJ2-3	TGTGCCACCAGCAGAGGGGAAGGAAGCGCGGATACGCAGTATTTT	CATSRGEGSADTQYF
.	.	TRBV29-1	TRBJ1-1	TGCAGCGGGGGGTACAATGAAGCTTTCTTT	CSGGYNEAFF
few	.	TRBV12-3/TRBV12-4	TRBJ1-1	TGTGCCAGCAGTTTCCGCCCGGCAGGCCATGAAGCTTTCTTT	CASSFRPAGHEAFF
few	.	TRBV20-1	TRBJ1-2	TGCAGTGCCCCGGGGCGGGGCGGTTATTATGGCTACACCTTC	CSAPGRGGYYGYTF
many	TRBD2	TRBV5-1	TRBJ2-1	TGCGCCAGCAGCTTGTTAGCGGGAGGGGGTGATGAGCAGTTCTTC	CASSLLAGGGDEQFF
few	.	TRBV25-1	TRBJ2-5	TGTGCCAGCAGCTCTTTGTCCGGGGAGACCCAGTACTTC	CASSSLSGETQYF
.	.	TRBV25-1	TRBJ2-1	TGTGCCAGCAGCTCAGGGTTATGGCTACGCAATGAGCAGTTCTTC	CASSSGLWLRNEQFF
many	.	TRBV6-2/TRBV6-3	TRBJ2-7	TGTGCCAGCAGCCTCGGTGGGGGTTTCCTAAGCGAGCAGTACTTC	CASSLGGGFLSEQYF
few	.	TRBV6-1	TRBJ2-5	TGTGCCAGCAGTGGCCGGGGTCAGGAGACCCAGTACTTC	CASSGRGQETQYF
.	.	TRBV9	TRBJ2-2	TGTGCCAGCAGCGTTGGGGGCCACCTGAACACCGGGGAGCTGTTTTTT	CASSVGGHLNTGELFF
.	.	TRBV29-1	TRBJ2-5	TGCAGCGTGGCGGCTGCGATGGGGACCCAGTACTTC	CSVAAAMGTQYF
.	TRBD2	TRBV28	TRBJ2-7	TGTGCCAGCAGAAATAGCGGGAGACAGTACGAGCAGTACTTC	CASRNSGRQYEQYF
.	.	TRBV28	TRBJ1-1	TGTGCCAGCAGTGCTGGGTGGGGGAACACTGAAGCTTTCTTT	CASSAGWGNTEAFF
.	.	TRBV28	TRBJ2-3	TGTGCCAGCAGAGCTCAACGAGGCAAAAGAGGGAGATCTAGCACAGATACGCAGTATTTT	CASRAQRGKRGRSSTDTQYF
few	TRBD2	TRBV20-1	TRBJ2-5	TGCAGCGCGGGGGTTGGGGGGTCTGGGACCCAGTACTTC	CSAGVGGSGTQYF
.	.	TRBV20-1	TRBJ2-7	TGCAGTGCTGGAGCAGTCGTCAGGGTCACCTACGAGCAGTACTTC	CSAGAVVRVTYEQYF
many	.	TRBV5-1	TRBJ2-2	TGCGCCAGCAGCTTGGGGCCCGCAGGGACCGGGGAGCTGTTTTTT	CASSLGPAGTGELFF
many	TRBD2	TRBV28	TRBJ2-7	TGTGCCAGCAGTTTATCGGGACTAGCGGCCTACGAGCAGTACTTC	CASSLSGLAAYEQYF